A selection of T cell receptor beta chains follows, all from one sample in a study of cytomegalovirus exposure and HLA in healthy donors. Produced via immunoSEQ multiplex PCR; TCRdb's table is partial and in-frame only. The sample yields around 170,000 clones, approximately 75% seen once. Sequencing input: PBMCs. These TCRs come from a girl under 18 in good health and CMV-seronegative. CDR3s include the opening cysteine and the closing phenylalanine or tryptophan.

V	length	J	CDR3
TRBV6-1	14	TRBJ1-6	CASSDGSYNSPLHF
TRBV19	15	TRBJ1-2	CASSSRVPGNYGYTF
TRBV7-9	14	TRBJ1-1	CASSAGVHATEAFF
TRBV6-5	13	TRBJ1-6	CASRGQGGSPLHF
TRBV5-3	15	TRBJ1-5	CARSLEQGGNQPQHF
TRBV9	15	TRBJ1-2	CASSPVLGQGSGYTF
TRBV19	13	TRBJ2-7	CASSREGTYEQYF
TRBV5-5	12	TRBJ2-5	CATAGDQETQYF
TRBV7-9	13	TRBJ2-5	CASSFEYQETQYF
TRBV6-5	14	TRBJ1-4	CASRDSSTNEKLFF
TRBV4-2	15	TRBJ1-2	CASSQRQGAEYGYTF
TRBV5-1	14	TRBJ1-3	CASSPQGGRNTIYF
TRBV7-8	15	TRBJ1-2	CASSFHRDRIYGYTF
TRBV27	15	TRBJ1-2	CASSLIAGANYGYTF
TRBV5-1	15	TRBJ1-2	CASSLTQGTNYGYTF
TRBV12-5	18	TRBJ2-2	CASGSPLDSFANTGELFF
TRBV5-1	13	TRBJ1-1	CASSATGETEAFF
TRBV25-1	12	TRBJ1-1	CASSEVGGEAFF
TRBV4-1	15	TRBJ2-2	CASSPLAGNTGELFF
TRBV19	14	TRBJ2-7	CATSSQDSAYEQYF
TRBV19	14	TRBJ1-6	CASSIRGDNSPLHF
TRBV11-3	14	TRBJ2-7	CASSSLAGGGEQYF
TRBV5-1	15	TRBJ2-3	CASSLGPTSTDTQYF
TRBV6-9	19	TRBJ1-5	CASSSFSDIPSPSNQPQHF
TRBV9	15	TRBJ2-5	CASSAGTVLQETQYF
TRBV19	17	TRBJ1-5	CASSTDFGQPDNQPQHF
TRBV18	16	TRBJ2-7	CASSLNLGQSTYEQYF
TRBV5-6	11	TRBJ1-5	CDRVVGQPQHF
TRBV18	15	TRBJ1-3	CASSLTGKSGNTIYF
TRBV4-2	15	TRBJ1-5	CASSLTREGNQPQHF
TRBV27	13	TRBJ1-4	CASWRQGDEKLFF
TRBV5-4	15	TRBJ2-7	CASSLAGGLSYEQYF
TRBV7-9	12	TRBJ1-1	CASSQKNTEAFF
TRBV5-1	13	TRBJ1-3	CASSPGSGNTIYF
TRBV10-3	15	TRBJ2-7	CAISEPGGVGGEQYF
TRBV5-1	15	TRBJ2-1	CASSLGLAGGNEQFF
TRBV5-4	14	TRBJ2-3	CASSIRLASDTQYF
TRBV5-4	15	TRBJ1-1	CASSSSLGRDTEAFF
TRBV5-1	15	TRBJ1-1	CASSESLQGETEAFF
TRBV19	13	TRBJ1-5	CAGSDRGNQPQHF
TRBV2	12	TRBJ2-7	CASSETGYEQYF
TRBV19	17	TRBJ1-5	CATTPGQGFVGNQPQHF
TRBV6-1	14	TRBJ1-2	CASSVRQGLYGYTF
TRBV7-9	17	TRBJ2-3	CASSPGLAGLITDTQYF
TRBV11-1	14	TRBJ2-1	CASSSTGFYNEQFF
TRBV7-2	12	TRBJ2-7	CASTIILSEQYF
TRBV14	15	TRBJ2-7	CASSQVSSRFHEQYF
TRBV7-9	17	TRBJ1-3	CASSAPGQEISGNTIYF
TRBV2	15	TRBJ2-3	CASSGRQGGADTQYF
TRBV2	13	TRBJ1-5	CASGTGVFQPQHF
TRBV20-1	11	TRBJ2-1	CSASEYNEQFF
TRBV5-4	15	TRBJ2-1	CASRLAGGARDEQFF
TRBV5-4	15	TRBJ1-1	CASRFGQGDVPEAFF
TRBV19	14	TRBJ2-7	CASSMARGPYEQYF
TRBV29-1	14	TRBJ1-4	CSALGGAPTGKLFF
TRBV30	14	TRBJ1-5	CAWSWRAGGQPQHF
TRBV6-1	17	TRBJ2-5	CASSDGTAGGYQETQYF